This T cell receptor (beta chain) was sequenced during a study of follicular helper T cells after annual influenza vaccination (dated by TCRdb to about 2017). General notes on the study: Blood was collected on days 0, 7 and 28 after each seasonal influenza vaccination. To look at recall of cTfh clones, some subjects were tracked through successive annual vaccinations covering the 2013-2014, 2014-2015 and 2015-2016 seasons. One week after vaccination, a second recruited cohort of 12 to 13 subjects (Table S1) displayed a similar ICOS+CD38+ cTfh response. Six subjects had multi-year samples: four covered two vaccination seasons and two covered three seasons. The 2013-2014 samples were cryopreserved, while the 2015 samples were processed right after collection.

This clone is a singleton in its sample. What this receptor recognizes is not known. Base qualities were left out, and no much larger clone turns up one base away. Paper-wide results and their limitations: In evaluating whether influenza clones were enriched, the possibility that the far larger non-cTfh compartments were undersampled could not be ruled out. Productive TCRB sequences were recovered from only roughly 9-23% of analyzed cells, so rare clonotypes could not be sampled. A recurrent oligoclonal ICOS+CD38+ cTfh response containing tetramer and AIM influenza-specific clonotypes was recalled by successive annual vaccinations. Day 7 ICOS+CD38+ clones were most often found later in ICOS-CD38- cTfh, suggesting that subset may serve as a memory reservoir. ICOS+CD38+ cTfh clonality correlated with the frequency of that population, and its change correlated with the change in circulating plasmablast frequency.

Library method: the immunoSEQ multiplex PCR assay. Adaptive Biotechnologies carried out TCRB amplification, library preparation, sequencing and preliminary bioinformatics at Survey level resolution. From the authors' description of their analysis: Clonality was calculated in R as 1 minus normalized Shannon entropy, and the Gini index was computed with the R package ineq. Overlap score was the summed counts of shared sequences divided by total counts of all sequences in both compared samples. Significance of shared clonotypes was assessed by Fisher's exact test, with a theoretical repertoire of 10^7 TCRB sequences assumed. Imported from immuneACCESS, the table was reduced by TCRdb to in-frame sequences with V and J called. These copies leave out some clones; in studies compared against another copy, an unresolved V gene accounts for under half, and the cause of the remainder is not known. D and trimming come from the DNA, and the V and J calls and clone size come from that table. The sample table lists around 6,200 clones, around 84% of them with a count of one. The ten biggest clones cover roughly 0.54% of the sample.

The meaning of the sample's time point label: 2015-2016 season, 7 days after influenza vaccination. Adults received seasonal inactivated influenza vaccine (Fluvarix), and TCRB sequencing tracked sorted blood CD4 subsets before and after vaccination. To be eligible, subjects had to live in the community and must not have received influenza vaccine in the previous 6 months. Reasons for exclusion included contraindications to influenza vaccine, substance abuse, HIV/AIDS, active malignancy, immunomodulatory medication, and active illness such as respiratory infection. Between 40 and 100 mL of blood was sampled per time point. Either Ficoll-Paque PLUS or SepMate separation was used to isolate PBMC. As a non-Tfh subset for comparison, CXCR5- memory CD4 T cells were sorted. Cell subsets were sorted from PBMC on a BD FACS Aria before DNA extraction. The CDR3, cysteine through phenylalanine, is 12 amino acids long. The DNA shown is the 36-base CDR3, in frame from base 1. From a lookup of the germline V gene, CDR1 and CDR2 are KGHSH and LQKENI. At the junction V is shortened by 10 bases and J by 8 bases, with 17 bases in between.

The chain was built from TRBV18 and TRBJ1-1; the D segment cannot be called with confidence. The receptor's source is an adult who received the influenza vaccine. The material was CXCR5- memory CD4+ T cells sorted from blood, obtained 7 days after influenza vaccination. The sample's cell subset or site, from its label and the paper: CXCR5- memory CD4 T cells. The nucleotide sequence is TGTGCCACCGGAGAAGGAGAGGAAGAAGCTTTCTTT. This codes for CATGEGEEEAFF.